This note documents a single T cell receptor (beta chain) sequence. Researchers ran the PCR with 60 Vbeta and 13 Jbeta primers. Only in-frame clones appear in the TCRdb table, and some are missing; sequencing was by immunoSEQ multiplex PCR. The sample records about 160,000 clones, roughly 80% being singletons. This sample was included in a study of cytomegalovirus exposure and HLA in healthy donors. The sample consisted of PBMCs. This sequence was found in a man between 25 and 39 years old in good health and CMV-seronegative.

The chain's CDR3 is CASSLAGAGGYEKLFF. The CDR3 region has the DNA TGCGCCAGCAGCTTGGCTGGGGCCGGGGGATATGAAAAACTGTTTTTT. The chain uses TRBV5-1 and TRBJ1-4; D might be TRBD1 (5 bases). Germline lookup yields CDR1 SGHRS and CDR2 YFSETQ. This CDR3 is built from 16 residues. Trimming took off 0 bases at V and 6 bases at J, with 15 bases between the two ends.